The entry that follows covers one T cell receptor (beta chain) sequence. This clone's antigen is unknown. One base away there is no much larger clone; base qualities are not given. This sample is part of a study of cytomegalovirus exposure and HLA in healthy donors (dated by TCRdb to 2015 to 2018). About the full investigation: An earlier analysis of roughly 500 of the donors reported under 300 Gb of sequence data and 90 million to 120 million unique TCR beta sequences obtained from around 170 million T cells. About 280 gigabases of sequencing data and roughly 90 million unique TCR sequences were included in an early release covering several hundred HLA-typed donors. The genetic ancestry cluster associated with self-reported Caucasian donors included roughly four fifths of the 300 to 400 genotyped donors. The study aimed to test whether cataloging public T cell receptors could reveal signatures of past pathogen exposure. The T cell repertoires of 670 or so subjects were profiled by immunosequencing and related to cytomegalovirus serostatus. Besides the first cohort of under 700 subjects, a separate validation cohort made up of 120 or so different subjects was used. To predict cytomegalovirus infection status, the study combined high-throughput TCR immunosequencing, statistical association of individual TCRs with disease status, and machine learning. A later analysis re-analyzed previously published TCR beta repertoires from 500 to 700 donors and added high-resolution HLA genotyping to study TCR occurrence patterns. Rather than using new phenotypic data, the later analysis identified candidate immune exposures from TCR beta sequences and from how often those sequences occurred across donors. To decide whether each TCR beta V gene segment behaved as functional or pseudogenic, an earlier analysis of nearly 600 of the donors relied on high-throughput TCR beta sequencing. Alongside the repertoire data, information on donor age, sex, ethnicity and CMV serostatus was compiled. A later genetic analysis used genome-wide SNP genotypes for about 60% of the roughly 700 donors, treating that subset as a discovery cohort. Every discovery cohort repertoire had been produced on one sequencing platform. HLA typing covered class I and class II loci at four-digit resolution. The number of typed donors differed by locus: about 620-630 for A, B, C, DRB1 and DQB1; some 500 for DQA1; 606 for DPA1; and some 450 for DPB1. A handful of DR-DQ haplotypes were handled as single units for association and clustering because linkage in the cohort was strong. Across about 380 genotyped donors of the cohort, an average of roughly 250,000 unique TCR beta nucleotide sequences per donor were sequenced, and 15% to 20% of those sequences were non-productive.

What the study reported, not specific to this receptor: In a later analysis, over 15,000 TCR beta sequences were associated with specific HLA alleles at a false discovery rate of 0.05. Strong co-occurrence of HLA alleles, especially DR and DQ, made assigning TCR associations to individual alleles difficult. Presence/absence analyses assumed roughly uniform sequencing depth across donors, an assumption that may not hold. The authors suggested that the approach could potentially be extended to other disease states and immunological phenotypes. A cluster of highly shared sequence variants was judged likely to be a technical artifact of the sequencing pipeline. An earlier analysis of around 600 of the donors showed that most TCR beta V segments appeared in productive rearrangements either about 87% or about 30% of the time, which broadly matched IMGT annotations. According to a later genetic analysis, donors in an Asian-associated ancestry cluster had fewer N-insertions in productive TCRs than the approximately 650-donor mean. A later analysis reported that several top co-occurrence clusters appeared linked to parvovirus B19, influenza, CMV and Epstein-Barr virus. A later genetic analysis associated a missense DCLRE1C variant with V-gene and J-gene trimming of TCR beta chains, and an independent cohort replicated the association. Most TCR sequences were observed very rarely across donors, whereas some public TCRs were present in many individuals. About 17 rarely observed V segments, including chromosome 9 orphons, were excluded from the earlier analysis of some 590 of the donors because counts were too low. HLA typing was unavailable for some donors at each locus, so association tests used only the typed subset. According to a later analysis, TCR association rates differed among HLA loci, with DRB1 alleles showing the most associated TCRs and HLA-C alleles showing the fewest. A later analysis found that most CMV-associated TCR beta chains appeared HLA-restricted, with HLA associations seemingly driven largely by CMV exposure. In vitro tests confirmed that a few of the cytomegalovirus-associated TCR beta chains recognize cytomegalovirus antigens. Linkage disequilibrium might explain the correlated functional status among segregating V segments, but an unknown experimental factor could not be ruled out. A further reported finding was that TCR beta sequences accurately predicted the HLA-A and HLA-B alleles for most subjects in the first cohort. In a later analysis, HLA-associated TCR beta chains were found to be more clonally expanded and to have lower generation probabilities than equally common non-associated chains. In this cohort, only TCR beta chains were sequenced, and detectable features were limited by the absence of alpha or paired-chain data. A total of fewer than 200 TCR beta chains were listed by the study as associated with cytomegalovirus. The 87-base-pair reads could not distinguish some IMGT-functional V segments, including TRBV6-2 and TRBV6-3, so those segments were excluded. CMV serostatus was the only immune exposure information available for the cohort. In both the original and validation cohorts, the classifier was reported to diagnose cytomegalovirus status with high specificity and sensitivity.

The cohort was made up of approximately 700 healthy bone marrow donors. All cohort members were sampled while nominally healthy, although unrecorded immune exposures were likely present. The donor tested CMV seronegative, placing the donor among the 350 or so seronegative members of the cohort. Each donor provided a peripheral blood sample, and peripheral blood mononuclear cells were used for TCR beta sequencing. The Qiagen DNeasy Blood Extraction Kit was used to extract genomic DNA from the blood cell samples. The library was obtained by the immunoSEQ multiplex PCR assay. For the multiplex PCR, a mixture combining 60 forward primers for TCR Vbeta segments and 13 reverse primers for TCR Jbeta segments was used. The CDR3 region of rearranged TCR beta genes was amplified from genomic DNA by a multiplex PCR assay. On the Illumina HiSeq System, the amplified TCR beta libraries were sequenced as 87-base-pair reads. Turning to the authors' computational methods: Across the 666 repertoires, a later analysis counted 60 million to 90 million unique TCR beta chains, 9.5 million to 13 million of which were shared by at least two donors. Raw reads were error-corrected and collapsed into unique sequences with a nearest-neighbor algorithm that merged closely related sequences to remove PCR and sequencing errors. Alignment of CDR3 sequences to IMGT reference sequences was used to assign V, D and J gene segments. For a sequence to be retained, at least a six-nucleotide match to both a V gene segment and a J gene segment was required. Rearrangements were called productive when the CDR3 lacked stop codons and stayed in frame with V and J; all others were non-productive. CDR3 was defined by IMGT convention, running from the second conserved V-encoded cysteine to the conserved J-encoded phenylalanine. The earlier analysis of some 550 of the donors excluded any sequence lacking an unambiguous match to a single V gene segment. In an earlier analysis of roughly 600 of the donors, a V segment was called functional when productive rearrangements were above 56.7%, and segregating when the standard deviation between donors exceeded 5%. A statistical classification framework was built for diagnosing cytomegalovirus status from the catalog of TCR beta chain sequences. In a later analysis, TCR nucleotide sequences were compared against IMGT/GENE-DB human TR gene sequences so that V and J genes could be assigned. Using the TCRdist pipeline, a later analysis assigned CDR3 sequences along with most-parsimonious VDJ recombination scenarios. A later analysis defined each TCR beta chain by its CDR3 amino acid sequence plus V-gene family, and excluded reads lacking a unique V-gene family. As a way to deal with suspected cross-contamination and a sequencing artifact, a later analysis dropped hundreds of nucleotide sequences that were highly shared and had low generation probability. In a later analysis, a clonal expansion index for each public chain was calculated from normalized within-repertoire ranks of inferred template counts. A later analysis computed generation probabilities with a VDJ recombination model fitted to out-of-frame rearrangements, and checked the results against IGoR. In a later analysis, hypergeometric tests were used to score TCR-TCR, TCR-HLA and TCR-CMV co-occurrence, with a repertoire-size bias correction applied to TCR pairs. False discovery rates were estimated in a later analysis by permuting HLA or CMV assignments 20 times. In a later analysis, co-occurring TCRs were grouped using DBSCAN, and TCRdist sequence similarity was added for clustering within HLA-allele-positive subsets. For co-occurrence clustering, repertoires with fewer than 30,000 or more than 120,000 public chains were excluded, along with several repertoires with anomalous nucleotide sharing. TCRdb mirrors the immuneACCESS table, restricted to in-frame sequences. Some clones are absent from its copies; in checked studies, under half trace to an unresolved V gene, and the reason for the others is unknown. V and J calls and clone size are copied from that table; D and trimming were computed from the DNA. The sample table contains under 150,000 clones; only one count was recorded for more than 60% of them. The biggest ten clones account for approximately 1.6% of the sample.

A distance of 16 bases separates the germline ends of V and J, which lose 4 bases and 4 bases respectively. CDR1 and CDR2 are drawn from the germline V gene: SQVTM, ANQGSEA. Counted from cysteine to phenylalanine, this CDR3 has 14 amino acids. Kept here is only the CDR3 DNA, which spans 42 bases and is read in frame from base 1. Sequencing was performed on PBMCs. This receptor was taken from a woman aged 18-29 years in good health and CMV-seronegative. The chain is assembled from TRBV29-1 and TRBJ1-2, and possibly TRBD1, on 6 matching bases. The DNA sequence follows: TGCAGCGTTGTAGATGGGGGCGCGGGCTATGGCTACACCTTC. It translates as CSVVDGGAGYGYTF.